The rows below give T cell receptor beta chains drawn from one sample of a study of blood T cell dynamics during melanoma immunotherapy. This table comes from immunoSEQ multiplex PCR, and its TCRdb copy is limited to in-frame clones, with some not included. The profile shows some 9,300 clones, around 90% of them singletons. Sequencing was performed on blood, taken from a patient treated with checkpoint blockade. These receptors were obtained from a human donor with melanoma. The conserved cysteine and the conserved F or W are not part of the CDR3 here.

V	J	CDR3
TRBV28	TRBJ2-7	ASTWGGSYEQY
TRBV9	TRBJ2-5	ASSVAAGGTPYQETQY
TRBV29-1	TRBJ2-1	SFPGLLNEQF
TRBV7-6	TRBJ2-2	ASSPRPAGGGELF
TRBV5-4	TRBJ1-4	ASSLMGGTNEKLF
TRBV6-5	TRBJ1-3	ASRPPGQGINTIY
TRBV2	TRBJ1-5	ASSEGLYSNQPQH
TRBV11-2	TRBJ2-5	ASSFSLGGSGETQY
TRBV7-2	TRBJ2-1	ASSPDRARNEQF
TRBV29-1	TRBJ1-2	SVVLDNNYGYT
TRBV5-8	TRBJ2-7	ASSPGGPGEQY
TRBV21-1	TRBJ2-7	ASSKGVEGGAYEQY
TRBV10-3	TRBJ1-5	ATSPEGNQPQH
TRBV15	TRBJ2-7	APRQGDYEQY
TRBV28	TRBJ2-1	ASKKYNEQF
TRBV18	TRBJ1-2	ASSATGLGGYT
TRBV7-8	TRBJ2-7	ASSFAGTGGSQY
TRBV11-2	TRBJ2-5	ASSATPGETQY
TRBV30	TRBJ1-2	AWSPTHGSAT
TRBV18	TRBJ1-5	ASSRQGYSNQPQH
TRBV6-5	TRBJ1-4	ASSPGHGEKLF
TRBV15	TRBJ2-7	ATSTGPLGEQY
TRBV4-1	TRBJ2-1	ASSQYEGQF
TRBV19	TRBJ2-1	ASSTPPLAGGNNEQF
TRBV18	TRBJ1-2	ASSPLGYGYT
TRBV10-3	TRBJ2-7	AIKGRGRADEQY
TRBV21-1	TRBJ2-2	ASTPSHPRQGWELF